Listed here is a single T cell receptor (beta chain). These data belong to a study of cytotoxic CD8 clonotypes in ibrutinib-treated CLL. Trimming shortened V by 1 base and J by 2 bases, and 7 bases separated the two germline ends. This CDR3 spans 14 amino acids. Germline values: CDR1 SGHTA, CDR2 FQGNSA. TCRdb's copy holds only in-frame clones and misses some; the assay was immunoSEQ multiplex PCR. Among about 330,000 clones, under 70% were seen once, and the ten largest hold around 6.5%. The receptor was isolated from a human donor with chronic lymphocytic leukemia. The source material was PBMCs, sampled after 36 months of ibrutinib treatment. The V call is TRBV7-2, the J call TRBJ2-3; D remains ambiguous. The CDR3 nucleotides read TGTGCCAGCAGCTTAGTTAGGAACACAGATACGCAGTATTTT. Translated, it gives CASSLVRNTDTQYF.